What follows describes a single T cell receptor (beta chain). Its antigen remains unknown. Deletions cut 0 bases from V and 1 base from J, with 8 bases between. This CDR3 has 15 amino acids. In germline, CDR1 is SGDLS, CDR2 YYNGEE. CFSE-labeled sorted T cells met regulatory or mature dendritic cells for 5 days. CD4+ or CD8+ T cells were sorted as naive CD45RA+ or memory CD45RO+. The data were obtained in a study of regulatory dendritic cells for organ transplantation. Study context: Regulatory dendritic cells came from monocytes given vitamin D3 and IL-10.

Using immunoSEQ multiplex PCR, the repertoire was profiled, and TCRdb retains in-frame clones only, with some absent. In the table there are roughly 8,500 clones, 60% to 70% of which are singletons. Study-wide results and limits: Memory T cells were less diverse than naive, with memory CD8+ most oligoclonal. Mature dendritic cells appeared to drive more memory CD8+ clonal expansion than regulatory ones.

Sequencing used memory CD4+ T cells from blood cultured with dendritic cells. Subset indicated: CD45RO+ memory T cells. The sequence came from a human donor in good health. The chain recombines TRBV9 with TRBJ2-1; no reliable D call. Here the CDR3 reads CASSVGSISYNEQFF. The CDR3 DNA sequence: TGTGCCAGCAGCGTAGGATCTATTTCCTACAATGAGCAGTTCTTC.